Listed below are T cell receptor beta chains from one sample, sequenced in a study of T cell responses to AZD1222 COVID-19 vaccine. TCRdb's table, derived via immunoSEQ multiplex PCR, lists solely in-frame clones and lacks some. The sample lists more than 110,000 clones; just over 85% were seen once. Sequencing was performed on peripheral blood, taken on day 0 of AZD1222 vaccination. All receptors derive from an adult in good health. Both conserved end residues are part of each CDR3. The D gene is left open where the match is weak. Rows may omit the clone size; those that give it use once, few, many or a size class.

v_call	d_call	clone_size	j_call	cdr3_aa	cdr3_nt
TRBV28	TRBD2	.	TRBJ2-1	CASKTVLAGVIDEQFF	TGTGCCAGCAAAACAGTGCTAGCGGGAGTAATTGATGAGCAGTTCTTC
TRBV7-9	.	.	TRBJ2-3	CASSLRRDGGTDTQYF	TGTGCCAGCAGTCTTCGACGGGACGGGGGCACAGATACGCAGTATTTT
TRBV6-1	TRBD1	.	TRBJ1-4	CASSEWTGAEEKLFF	TGTGCCAGCAGTGAATGGACAGGGGCGGAAGAAAAACTGTTTTTT
TRBV4-2	TRBD1	.	TRBJ1-4	CASSQEGTGGDEKLFF	TGTGCCAGCAGCCAAGAAGGAACAGGGGGTGATGAAAAACTGTTTTTT
TRBV28	.	.	TRBJ1-1	CASLDQGSYRTEAFF	TGTGCCAGCCTCGATCAAGGGTCCTATCGCACTGAAGCTTTCTTT
TRBV19	.	.	TRBJ2-5	CASSSQGGEQETQYF	TGTGCCAGTAGTTCCCAGGGGGGGGAGCAAGAGACCCAGTACTTC
TRBV6-5	.	.	TRBJ2-7	CASYPQGRTYEQYF	TGTGCCAGTTACCCTCAGGGGCGTACCTACGAGCAGTACTTC
TRBV10-3	TRBD2	.	TRBJ2-1	CAISGLAPYNEQFF	TGTGCCATCAGCGGACTAGCGCCGTACAATGAGCAGTTCTTC
TRBV5-5	.	.	TRBJ2-7	CASSFLGGDYEQYF	TGTGCCAGCAGCTTTTTAGGGGGTGACTACGAGCAGTACTTC
TRBV27	TRBD2	few	TRBJ2-1	CASSPDWGGVSEQFF	TGTGCCAGCAGTCCAGACTGGGGAGGGGTGAGTGAGCAGTTCTTC
TRBV4-1	.	.	TRBJ2-5	CASSQNEETQYF	TGCGCCAGCAGCCAAAACGAAGAGACCCAGTACTTC
TRBV14	TRBD1	.	TRBJ1-2	CASSVGTVYGYTF	TGTGCCAGCAGCGTGGGGACAGTATATGGCTACACCTTC
TRBV7-9	.	.	TRBJ2-2	CASSFWRGNTGELFF	TGTGCCAGCAGCTTCTGGAGGGGGAACACCGGGGAGCTGTTTTTT
TRBV6-2/TRBV6-3	.	.	TRBJ2-5	CASSSPLRGQYF	TGTGCCAGCAGTTCACCTCTCCGGGGCCAGTACTTC